The source of this T cell receptor (beta chain) is a study of tissue T cells after allogeneic stem cell transplantation. Study summary: Adult allogeneic hematopoietic cell transplant recipients with steroid-refractory graft-versus-host disease were prospectively enrolled for research autopsy. Patients with graft-versus-host disease had grafts: four unmodified, three CD34-selected and T-cell-depleted. Every graft-versus-host disease patient had gastrointestinal disease and got several lines of graft-versus-host disease therapy.

Whole-study results and caveats: This small cohort was clinically heterogeneous, and sampling depth was a limitation.

CDR1 is SGHTA and CDR2 is FQGNSA in the germline V gene. The CDR3 has 14 amino acids. The V end lost 4 bases, the J end lost 2 bases, and 10 bases lay between the germline ends. Clones were read by immunoSEQ multiplex PCR, and TCRdb kept only the in-frame ones, dropping some. The table shows some 43,000 clones, with roughly 92% occurring only once. Turning to this clone: Its antigen is currently unknown.

V gene TRBV7-2 combines with J gene TRBJ2-3; D is undetermined. Sequenced material: blood, taken before transplantation. This clonotype was sampled from a woman aged 35 to 69 who later had graft-versus-host disease after an allogeneic stem cell transplant. CDR3 nucleotide sequence: TGTGCCAGCAGCTCCGGGTCCGCCACAGATACGCAGTATTTT. Translating gives CASSSGSATDTQYF.